This T cell receptor beta chain emerged from a study of control samples from healthy donors and cancer patients. The germline CDR1 and CDR2 sequences are SQVTM and ANQGSEA. V lost 5 bases and J lost 1; bases outside the gene matches: 11. This CDR3 comprises 16 residues. Repertoires were generated with immunoSEQ multiplex PCR, while TCRdb's copy carries only in-frame clones and drops some. Of some 250,000 clones detected, approximately 80% appear once; the ten largest clones hold about 14%. Sequenced: PBMCs. The V and J genes are TRBV29-1 and TRBJ2-3, with 8 bases fitting TRBD2. This clonotype was sampled from a woman aged 60 to 75 with lung cancer. The CDR3: CSVRRDPAGGTDTQYF. Here the CDR3 DNA reads TGCAGCGTTCGCCGTGATCCAGCGGGGGGCACAGATACGCAGTATTTT.